These T cell receptor beta chains were read from a single sample in a study of cytomegalovirus exposure and HLA in healthy donors. Repertoires were generated with immunoSEQ multiplex PCR, while TCRdb's copy carries only in-frame clones and drops some. The sample includes roughly 100,000 clones, under 80% of them seen just once. Material: PBMCs. All receptors come from a woman aged 40 to 50 in good health and CMV-seropositive. CDR3s include the opening cysteine and the closing phenylalanine or tryptophan. The D gene is left open where the match is weak. Some rows mark clone size as missing; the rest say once, few, many or name a class of expanded clone.

d_call	v_call	j_call	clone_size	cdr3_nt	cdr3_aa
TRBD1	TRBV10-3	TRBJ1-1	-	TGTGCCATCAGGGGAGGGACAGGACTAAACACTGAAGCTTTCTTT	CAIRGGTGLNTEAFF
TRBD2	TRBV5-1	TRBJ2-5	-	TGCGCCAGCAGCTTGATAGGCGGGAGGTCAAGTGTGGAGACCCAGTACTTC	CASSLIGGRSSVETQYF
-	TRBV7-2	TRBJ2-7	-	TGTGCCAGCAGCTTGTATAACGGCGAGCAGTACTTC	CASSLYNGEQYF
TRBD2	TRBV7-2	TRBJ2-7	once	TGTGCCAGCAGCTATCGGACTAGCGGGAAAACGAGCTCCTACGAGCAGTACTTC	CASSYRTSGKTSSYEQYF
-	TRBV2	TRBJ1-1	once	TGTGCCAGCAGTGAAGAAGGGGACTTGGGCACTGAAGCTTTCTTT	CASSEEGDLGTEAFF
-	TRBV5-1	TRBJ2-7	-	TGCGCCAGCAGCTTGGCCGCCGGGGGTCAACCCTACGAGCAGTACTTC	CASSLAAGGQPYEQYF
TRBD2	TRBV7-9	TRBJ2-2	-	TGTGCCAGCAGCTCCCGACTAGCGGGGGGGCTAGGGGAGCTGTTTTTT	CASSSRLAGGLGELFF
-	TRBV11-3	TRBJ1-6	few	TGTGCCAGCAGCGGCCGTCTGGGAGGTCTTTCACCCCTCCACTTT	CASSGRLGGLSPLHF
TRBD1	TRBV11-2	TRBJ1-1	-	TGTGCCAGCAGCACCGGACAGGGAAGGAGGGTCGGGGCTTTCTTT	CASSTGQGRRVGAFF
-	TRBV25-1	TRBJ2-3	few	TGTGCCAGCAGTGAATCCTCGGTGCAGTATTTT	CASSESSVQYF
-	TRBV11-3	TRBJ2-7	-	TGTGCCAGCAGCTTTGCCCCCGACTGGGAGACCTACGAGCAGTACTTC	CASSFAPDWETYEQYF
-	TRBV28	TRBJ2-1	-	TGTGCCAGCAGTTTAGCTGGGAGCTCCTACAATGAGCAGTTCTTC	CASSLAGSSYNEQFF
-	TRBV28	TRBJ1-2	-	TGTGCCAGCAGCAACCCGGGAGGGGGTTACTATGGCTACACCTTC	CASSNPGGGYYGYTF
-	TRBV28	TRBJ1-1	-	TGTGCCAGCACTCTAGGGGAACAAAACACTGAAGCTTTCTTT	CASTLGEQNTEAFF
-	TRBV7-9	TRBJ1-4	-	TGTGCCAGCAGCTTAGAGGGGCGGAAGGAAAAACTGTTTTTT	CASSLEGRKEKLFF
-	TRBV11-2	TRBJ2-7	-	TGTGCCAGCAGCTTACTCAAGACAGGTTCTTACGAGCAGTACTTC	CASSLLKTGSYEQYF
TRBD1	TRBV15	TRBJ1-5	-	TGTGCCACCAGCAGAAGCACAGGGGTTGGTCAGCCCCAGCATTTT	CATSRSTGVGQPQHF
TRBD2	TRBV12-5	TRBJ2-1	-	TGTGCTAGTGGACGGACTAGCGGGAGTTATGAGCAGTTCTTC	CASGRTSGSYEQFF
-	TRBV5-5	TRBJ1-1	-	TGTGCCAGCAGCTTGGTTAGGAACACTGAAGCTTTCTTT	CASSLVRNTEAFF
TRBD1	TRBV7-7	TRBJ2-7	-	TGTGCTAGCAGCCCAGGACAGGGGGGCAACGAGCAGTACTTC	CASSPGQGGNEQYF
-	TRBV7-9	TRBJ2-7	-	TGTGCCAGCAGCTCCCCCAGCCAGGGATGGGGCGAGCAGTACTTC	CASSSPSQGWGEQYF
TRBD1	TRBV7-9	TRBJ1-1	-	TGTGCCAGCAGCTCATGGACAGGGGACACTGAAGCTTTCTTT	CASSSWTGDTEAFF
-	TRBV2	TRBJ1-2	-	TGTGCCAGCAGTGAATCCGGAGGGGGCTACACCTTC	CASSESGGGYTF
TRBD2	TRBV28	TRBJ2-5	-	TGTGCCAGCAGACTACAACTAGCGGGAGGGCCGGAGACCCAGTACTTC	CASRLQLAGGPETQYF
-	TRBV12-5	TRBJ1-2	-	TGTGCTAGTGGTCCCTACCGTCAGGGCAGGGACTATGGCTACACCTTC	CASGPYRQGRDYGYTF
-	TRBV7-4	TRBJ1-1	-	TGTGCCAGCAGCTTATGTCAAAACACTGAAGCTTTCTTT	CASSLCQNTEAFF
TRBD1	TRBV7-9	TRBJ2-2	-	TGTTCCAGCAGCTTCACTCCGGGACAGGGGACCGGGGAGCTGTTTTTT	CSSSFTPGQGTGELFF
-	TRBV19	TRBJ2-7	-	TGTGCCAGTAGTATAGGCCGCGGACAGACCTACGAGCAGTACTTC	CASSIGRGQTYEQYF
-	TRBV5-1	TRBJ1-1	once	TGCGCCAGCAGCTTGGGGAGTCAGGGCACTGAAGCTTTCTTT	CASSLGSQGTEAFF
TRBD2	TRBV5-4	TRBJ2-7	-	TGTGCCAGCAGTCGGGGGACTAGCGAGATTTACGAGCAGTACTTC	CASSRGTSEIYEQYF
-	TRBV11-3	TRBJ2-5	-	TGTGCCAGCAGCTCCTTGCGAGAGACCCAGTACTTC	CASSSLRETQYF
-	TRBV15	TRBJ2-2	-	TGTGCCACCAGCAGAGATGGCCACACCGGGGAGCTGTTTTTT	CATSRDGHTGELFF
-	TRBV7-2	TRBJ1-1	-	TGTGCCAGCAGCGACCTAACAGGGAAGTACACTGAAGCTTTCTTT	CASSDLTGKYTEAFF
TRBD2	TRBV5-4	TRBJ2-7	-	TGTGCCAGCAGCTCGACTAGCGGGGGGTACGAGCAGTACTTC	CASSSTSGGYEQYF